One sample yielded the 22 T cell receptor beta chains listed below, sequenced in a study of beta chain features in type 1 diabetes. Study-wide findings and caveats: In all four CD4+ subsets, TCRB CDR3 length was significantly, moderately reduced in type 1 diabetes.

Antigens of these TCRs are unknown. The sequenced template was cDNA made from the entire isolated RNA. Sequencing was performed with immunoSEQ multiplex PCR; in TCRdb, only in-frame clones are kept and a portion is missing. The repertoire includes 300,000 to 350,000 clones, roughly 8.8% of them detected once, and around 1% sits in the top ten. Material for sequencing was central memory CD4+ T cells from blood. These receptors all come from a man younger than 40 with type 1 diabetes.

The V gene is TRBV7-9, the J gene TRBJ1-2; 12 bases agree with TRBD1. The CDR3 consists of 15 residues. The germline V gene encodes CDR1 SEHNR and CDR2 FQNEAQ (reference sequence). V lost 0 bases to trimming and J lost 5 bases; unmatched junction nucleotides: 1. The CDR3, as DNA: TGTGCCAGCAGCTTAGCGGGACAGGGGGCTTATGGCTACACCTTC. Protein: CASSLAGQGAYGYTF.

This clone came up a few times. V and J are TRBV27 and TRBJ2-5, with 8 bases that match TRBD2. The germline V gene encodes CDR1 MNHEY and CDR2 SMNVEV (reference sequence). The trim removed 7 bases at V and 4 bases at J, leaving 14 bases unmatched. CDR3 length: 16 amino acids. The CDR3 nucleotides read TGTGCCAGCACCGCTCTTTCGCGGGGGGTGGCAGAGACCCAGTACTTC. This translates into CASTALSRGVAETQYF.

A word on this clone: Other DNA sequences within the sample encode an identical CDR3. This CDR3 reads CASSYLAGGTGELFF. The CDR3 region has the DNA TGTGCCAGCAGTTACCTAGCGGGGGGCACCGGGGAGCTGTTTTTT. The chain uses TRBV6-5 and TRBJ2-2; 11 positions agree with TRBD2. Germline CDR1 reads MNHEY; CDR2 reads SVGAGI. With 2 bases clipped from V and 4 bases from J, the junction kept 0 bases outside the gene matches. The CDR3 extends over 15 amino acids.

This clone was seen a few times. V is TRBV27 and J is TRBJ2-1; D perhaps matches TRBD2 (5 bases). Trimming shortened V by 3 bases and J by 8 bases, and 8 bases separated the two germline ends. The CDR3 contains 12 residues. Germline V lookup: CDR1 MNHEY, CDR2 SMNVEV (reference sequence). This chain's CDR3 is CASSFGGDEQFF. In DNA form, the CDR3 reads TGTGCCAGCAGTTTTGGAGGTGATGAGCAGTTCTTC.

Only a few counts were recorded for this clone. The gene calls are TRBV5-1 and TRBJ2-6; no reliable D call. CDR1 and CDR2 from the germline V gene are SGHRS and YFSETQ. The CDR3 consists of 14 residues. V was pared by 4 bases and J by 2 bases, with 7 bases between. The CDR3 is CASSESAGANVLTF. CDR3 sequence (DNA): TGCGCCAGCAGCGAGTCCGCTGGGGCCAACGTCCTGACTTTC.

Note on this clone: The sample carries other DNA sequences with the same CDR3. The CDR3 protein is CASSQEQGAINGYTF. DNA of the CDR3: TGCGCCAGCAGCCAAGAGCAGGGGGCGATCAATGGCTACACCTTC. V usage is TRBV4-3 and J usage is TRBJ1-2, with 8 positions matching TRBD1. Germline V CDR1 and CDR2: LGHNA, YSLEER. The CDR3 sequence is 15 residues long. The ends lost 0 bases at V and 6 bases at J; junction bases unmatched: 6.

The rearrangement joins TRBV6-6 to TRBJ2-5, with a weak D call TRBD1 (5 bases). CDR3 length equals 11 residues. Between the trimmed V and J ends, which lost 5 bases and 4 bases, there was a span of 5 bases. Germline V gene sequence: CDR1 MNHNY, CDR2 SVGAGI (reference sequence). CDR3 coding DNA: TGTGCCAGCAGTCAGGGAGAGACCCAGTACTTC. Its protein product is CASSQGETQYF.

This clone has more than one count but fewer than ten. The chain joins TRBV9 to TRBJ1-3, with D perhaps TRBD1 (5 bases). The CDR3 loop spans 16 amino acids. Trimming stripped 4 bases from V and 1 base from J, with 15 bases between. From germline, CDR1 is SGDLS and CDR2 YYNGEE. CDR3 DNA sequence: TGTGCCAGCAGCCTTACCCCCCCAGGGTCTGGAAACACCATATATTTT. It encodes CASSLTPPGSGNTIYF.

The chain has TRBV6-5 and TRBJ1-2, with no clear D. Germline CDR1 and CDR2: MNHEY and SVGAGI. This CDR3 comprises 12 residues. Trimming shortened V by 6 bases and J by 1 base, and 6 bases separated the two germline ends. The CDR3 nucleotides read TGTGCCAGCAGCTGGGATAACTATGGCTACACCTTC. This codes for CASSWDNYGYTF.

This clone was found a few times. The chain employs TRBV18 and TRBJ2-7, with TRBD1 identical over 8 bases. CDR3 length: 13 amino acids. Germline CDR1 KGHSH, CDR2 LQKENI. The ends lost 3 bases at V and 4 bases at J; junction bases unmatched: 2. In DNA, the CDR3 is TGTGCCAGCTCACCGAGGACAGGGTACGAGCAGTACTTC. Its protein product is CASSPRTGYEQYF.

In its sample, this clone was seen many times. This same CDR3 is encoded by further DNA sequences in the sample. The chain is built from TRBV11-2 and TRBJ2-7; D gene ambiguous. The CDR3 extends over 13 amino acids. Germline values: CDR1 SGHAT, CDR2 FQNNGV. V lost 1 base, J lost 3 bases, and 7 bases lay in between. The CDR3 is CASSLGLDYEQYF. The DNA of the CDR3 is TGTGCCAGCAGCTTAGGGTTGGACTACGAGCAGTACTTC.

This clone has a count of ten or more. This chain uses TRBV4-3 with TRBJ2-7, with D perhaps assigned TRBD1 or TRBD2 (6 bases each). The CDR3 consists of 14 residues. Germline loops: CDR1 LGHNA, CDR2 YSLEER. V gave up 3 bases and J gave up 3 bases, with 12 bases separating them. This chain's CDR3 is CASSQLQGGYEQYF. The DNA for the CDR3 is TGCGCCAGCAGCCAGCTACAGGGAGGCTACGAGCAGTACTTC.

In its sample, this clone was seen a few times. The V gene is TRBV9, the J gene TRBJ2-1, with D perhaps matching TRBD1 or TRBD2 (5 bases each). CDR3 size: 15 residues. Germline values: CDR1 SGDLS, CDR2 YYNGEE. V was cut by 3 bases and J by 4 bases, with 14 bases left in between. CDR3 coding DNA: TGTGCCAGCAGCGGGGACCCTAGCTTATACAATGAGCAGTTCTTC. This sequence encodes CASSGDPSLYNEQFF.

This clone has only a few counts. This specimen includes other DNA sequences encoding the same CDR3. The V call is TRBV6-5, the J call TRBJ2-3; D remains ambiguous. Trimming cost V 0 bases and J 0 bases, with 4 bases left between them. This CDR3 spans 14 amino acids. CDR1 and CDR2 (germline): MNHEY, SVGAGI. The CDR3 region has the DNA TGTGCCAGCAGTTACTCAGTCAGCACAGATACGCAGTATTTT. As protein: CASSYSVSTDTQYF.

This clone has a handful of counts. The chain has TRBV7-2 and TRBJ2-6; 11 bases fit TRBD2. This CDR3 is built from 16 residues. The junction had 3 bases not matched to a gene; V was cut back by 8 bases and J by 0 bases. Looked up from germline, CDR1 is SGHTA and CDR2 is FQGNSA. CDR3 sequence reads: CASGLAGGSGANVLTF. The DNA for the CDR3 is TGTGCCAGCGGACTAGCGGGCGGCTCTGGGGCCAACGTCCTGACTTTC.

The chain links TRBV5-1 to TRBJ2-1; D tentatively reads TRBD1 or TRBD2 (5 bases each). The CDR3 runs to 15 residues. Looked up from germline, CDR1 is SGHRS and CDR2 is YFSETQ. Trimming pared 5 bases from V and 3 bases from J, leaving 15 bases between. CDR3 protein: CASSNQQAGYNEQFF. The CDR3 bases are TGCGCCAGCAGTAATCAACAGGCGGGCTACAATGAGCAGTTCTTC.

The chain combines TRBV7-2 with TRBJ1-2, with TRBD1 matching over 9 bases. V dropped 2 bases and J dropped 6; count of bases not matched to a gene: 1. The germline gives CDR1 SGHTA, CDR2 FQGNSA. The CDR3 covers 13 residues. The CDR3 bases are TGTGCCAGCAGCTTAACAGGGGGCGATGGCTACACCTTC. Amino acids: CASSLTGGDGYTF.

The V call is TRBV7-8, the J call TRBJ2-3; TRBD2 is a possible D gene (5 bases). Trimming cost V 1 base and J 4 bases, with 15 bases left between them. The CDR3 extends over 16 amino acids. Germline loops: CDR1 SGHVS, CDR2 FQNEAQ. CDR3 residues: CASSLDTGKTSDTQYF. The CDR3 coding sequence is TGTGCCAGCAGCTTAGATACCGGGAAGACATCAGATACGCAGTATTTT.

This clone was detected only a few times. The chain joins TRBV7-9 to TRBJ2-6; D is unresolved. The CDR3 totals 16 residues. The germline V gene has CDR1 SEHNR and CDR2 FQNEAQ (reference sequence). V shed 1 base and J shed 0 bases, with 7 bases lying between them. The CDR3 loop reads CASSLGATSGANVLTF. The CDR3 DNA sequence: TGTGCCAGCAGCTTAGGGGCGACCTCTGGGGCCAACGTCCTGACTTTC.

The V and J genes are TRBV29-1 and TRBJ1-3; D possibly corresponds to TRBD1 (5 bases). With 4 bases removed from V and 4 bases from J, the gap between germline ends came to 14 bases. Germline V lookup: CDR1 SQVTM, CDR2 ANQGSEA. This CDR3 spans 14 amino acids. CDR3 DNA sequence: TGCAGCGTTGGCGCGCAGGGTTCCGGAAACACCATATATTTT. It specifies CSVGAQGSGNTIYF.

This clone showed up just a few times. The V call is TRBV19, the J call TRBJ2-1; D may be TRBD2 (6 bases). Germline lookup yields CDR1 LNHDA and CDR2 SQIVND (reference sequence). This CDR3 is 17 amino acids long. V was clipped by 2 bases and J by 6 bases, with 20 bases between them. CDR3 DNA: TGTGCCAGTAGTATACCCCCGGGACGCGGAGGGATCAATGAGCAGTTCTTC. Amino acids: CASSIPPGRGGINEQFF.

This clone was counted between two and nine times. The CDR3 sequence is CASSLTGGFEQYF. CDR3 in DNA: TGTGCCAGCAGCCTTACAGGGGGCTTCGAGCAGTACTTC. This chain uses TRBV7-2 with TRBJ2-7, with 9 nucleotides matching TRBD1. CDR1 and CDR2 from the germline V gene are SGHTA and FQGNSA. V was clipped by 5 bases and J by 6 bases; unmatched bases: 5. CDR3 length: 13 residues.